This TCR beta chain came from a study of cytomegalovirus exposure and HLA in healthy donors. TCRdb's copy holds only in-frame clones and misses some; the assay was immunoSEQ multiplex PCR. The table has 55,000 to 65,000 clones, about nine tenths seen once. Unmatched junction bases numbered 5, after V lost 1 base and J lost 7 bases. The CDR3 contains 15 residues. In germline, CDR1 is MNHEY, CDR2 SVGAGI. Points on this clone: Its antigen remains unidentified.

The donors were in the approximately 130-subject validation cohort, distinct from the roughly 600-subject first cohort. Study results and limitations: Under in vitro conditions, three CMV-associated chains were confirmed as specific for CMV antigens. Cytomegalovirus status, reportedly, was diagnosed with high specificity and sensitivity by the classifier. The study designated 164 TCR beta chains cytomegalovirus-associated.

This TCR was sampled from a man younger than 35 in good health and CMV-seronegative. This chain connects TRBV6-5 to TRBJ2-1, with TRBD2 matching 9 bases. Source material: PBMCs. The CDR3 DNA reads TGTGCCAGCAGTTACTTAGCGGGAGAAGGGAATGAGCAGTTCTTC. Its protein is CASSYLAGEGNEQFF.